This T cell receptor (beta chain) was observed in a study of T-cell reconstitution after alpha-beta-depleted transplantation in children. Study findings and constraints: From surviving recipient T cells and thymic progenitors came the high day-60 TCRbeta diversity observed in some patients. By about two months after transplant, alpha-beta T cells reportedly arose from several hundred graft clones that had expanded. From newly produced T cells came most of the T-cell counts and diversity one year after transplant.

With respect to this clonotype: Its antigen is not identified.

The CDR3 totals 13 residues. V shed 4 bases and J shed 6 bases, with 12 bases lying between them. Germline CDR1 is SGHRS and CDR2 is YFSETQ. Preparing the TCRbeta library involved the use of unique molecular identifiers. One entry per CDR3 protein, called by TCRdb with MiXCR from the PCR reads. The data hold fewer than 750,000 distinct CDR3 sequences, with 27% observed a single time. This specimen was PBMCs, taken before TCRalphabeta/CD19-depleted stem cell transplant. The TCR comes from a boy less than two years old with Wiskott-Aldrich syndrome, due to receive a stem cell transplant. V is TRBV5-1 and J is TRBJ2-3, with D tentatively TRBD2 (6 bases). The CDR3 coding sequence is TGCGCCAGCAGCGACCTGGGGGGTGATACGCAGTATTTT. Translating it yields CASSDLGGDTQYF.